A single sample is the source of the 20 T cell receptor beta chains below, sequenced in a study of cytomegalovirus exposure and HLA in healthy donors. Vbeta (60) and Jbeta (13) primers were used in the PCR. Here immunoSEQ multiplex PCR was the method, and the copy in TCRdb shows in-frame clones only, minus some. Counted here are some 150,000 clones, more than 80% occurring once; the ten biggest clones make up about 13%. The sequencing input was PBMCs. All receptors derive from a woman aged 45-60 years in good health and CMV-seronegative.

The chain carries TRBV7-3 and TRBJ1-1, with 7 positions matching TRBD1. The V gene end was trimmed by 4 bases and the J gene end by 8 bases; junction bases not matched to a gene: 10. Germline V CDR1 and CDR2: SGHTA, FQGTGA. The CDR3 totals 14 residues. In DNA, the CDR3 is TGTGCCAGCAGCTCCACAGGGGATAACGGAGAAGCTTTCTTT. It yields the protein CASSSTGDNGEAFF.

V is TRBV27 and J is TRBJ2-3, with 8 bases fitting TRBD2. The germline V gene encodes CDR1 MNHEY and CDR2 SMNVEV (reference sequence). Trimming took 5 bases from V and 9 from J; bases not matched to a gene: 13. CDR3 length equals 15 residues. In DNA form, the CDR3 reads TGTGCCAGCAGTAGTCCGACAGCGGGGGCGGGGACGCAGTATTTT. It codes for CASSSPTAGAGTQYF.

The chain joins TRBV11-2 to TRBJ1-5; D uncertain. Germline-derived CDR1 and CDR2 are SGHAT and FQNNGV. Deletions cut 0 bases from V and 0 bases from J, with 3 bases between. The CDR3 extends over 14 amino acids. CDR3 sequence: CASSLDSSNQPQHF. CDR3 DNA sequence: TGTGCCAGCAGCTTAGACAGTAGCAATCAGCCCCAGCATTTT.

This chain connects TRBV4-3 to TRBJ2-1; 9 nucleotides line up with TRBD2. J was trimmed by 9 bases and V by 5 bases; bases with no gene match: 5. The CDR3 spans 13 residues. Germline-derived CDR1 and CDR2 are LGHNA and YSLEER. CDR3 DNA: TGCGCCAGCAGCTTTAGCGGGGGAGGTGAGCAGTTCTTC. Its translation is CASSFSGGGEQFF.

This clone was counted once. The rearrangement uses TRBV6-5 and TRBJ2-1; D uncertain. The germline V and J ends were trimmed by 5 bases and 6 bases, with 8 bases remaining between them. Germline assignment: CDR1 MNHEY and CDR2 SVGAGI. This CDR3 is built from 12 residues. The CDR3 DNA sequence: TGTGCCAGCAGTCGTGGGCCCAATGAGCAGTTCTTC. It translates to CASSRGPNEQFF.

The sample holds one count of this clone. The chain is built from TRBV28 and TRBJ1-2; D uncertain. V was shortened by 4 bases and J by 4 bases, with 16 bases between the two germline ends. This CDR3 is built from 15 residues. Germline V gives CDR1 MDHEN, CDR2 SYDVKM. CDR3 region: CASSYPARGLYGYTF. DNA of the CDR3: TGTGCCAGCAGTTATCCCGCCCGAGGGCTCTATGGCTACACCTTC.

V gene TRBV6-1 combines with J gene TRBJ1-5; D ambiguous. The length of the CDR3 is 14 residues. From germline, CDR1 is MNHNS and CDR2 SASEGT. V was shortened by 7 bases and J by 7 bases, with 17 bases between the two germline ends. The CDR3 DNA sequence: TGTGCCAGCAACCCGACACCCACCGGACAGCCCCAGCATTTT. This encodes CASNPTPTGQPQHF.

The rearrangement uses TRBV29-1 and TRBJ2-5, with 8 nucleotides matching TRBD2. V dropped 7 bases and J dropped 5; count of bases not matched to a gene: 9. The CDR3 runs 13 residues. CDR1 and CDR2 from the germline V gene are SQVTM and ANQGSEA. DNA for the CDR3: TGCAGCGCTGGCGGGAGGCCCGGGGAGACCCAGTACTTC. It encodes CSAGGRPGETQYF.

The V and J genes are TRBV20-1 and TRBJ2-7; weak D call: TRBD2 (5 bases). V was pared by 6 bases and J by 2 bases, with 8 bases between. CDR3 length: 11 residues. Looked up from germline, CDR1 is DFQATT and CDR2 is SNEGSKA (reference sequence). The chain's CDR3 is CSAGEPYEQYF. The CDR3 region has the DNA TGCAGTGCCGGGGAGCCCTACGAGCAGTACTTC.

The chain carries TRBV6-5 and TRBJ2-2; D is uncertain. The CDR3 totals 12 residues. The V end was cut by 6 bases, the J end by 1 base, with 3 bases between. Germline V gene lookup returns CDR1 MNHEY and CDR2 SVGAGI. The CDR3 here is CASSWNTGELFF. CDR3 bases: TGTGCCAGCAGCTGGAACACCGGGGAGCTGTTTTTT.

The V gene is TRBV18, the J gene TRBJ2-1, with D tentatively TRBD2 (5 bases). The CDR3 is 14 amino acids. CDR1 and CDR2 from the germline V gene are KGHSH and LQKENI. The ends were cut back, 2 bases at V and 7 bases at J, with 12 bases in the middle. DNA of the CDR3: TGTGCCAGCTCACCAACTACCCCGGGGAATGAGCAGTTCTTC. Protein sequence: CASSPTTPGNEQFF.

The chain couples TRBV7-9 to TRBJ2-4, with 9 positions matching TRBD1. V dropped 1 base and J dropped 6; count of bases not matched to a gene: 4. The CDR3 is 15 residues long. In germline, CDR1 is SEHNR, CDR2 FQNEAQ (reference sequence). The DNA for the CDR3 is TGTGCCAGCAGCTTAGACCGGGACAGGGCAAACATTCAGTACTTC. Translation gives CASSLDRDRANIQYF.

As regards this clone: This sample includes further DNA sequences coding for the same CDR3. This chain links TRBV19 with TRBJ1-1; 8 nucleotides align to TRBD1. The CDR3 has 13 amino acids. CDR1 is LNHDA and CDR2 is SQIVND in the germline V gene (reference sequence). J gave up 3 bases and V 4 bases, and 1 base lay outside the gene matches. The CDR3, as DNA: TGTGCCAGTAGTACGACAGGGGACACTGAAGCTTTCTTT. Amino acids: CASSTTGDTEAFF.

V gene TRBV2 combines with J gene TRBJ2-2, with D maybe TRBD2 (6 bases). The CDR3 runs 15 residues. Trimming shortened V by 2 bases and J by 0 bases, and 7 bases separated the two germline ends. Germline assignment: CDR1 SNHLY and CDR2 FYNNEI. CDR3 amino acids: CASSEPGANTGELFF. CDR3 in DNA: TGTGCCAGCAGTGAACCGGGGGCGAACACCGGGGAGCTGTTTTTT.

This CDR3 is CASSEGVAGRQETQYF. The CDR3 DNA reads TGCGCCAGCAGTGAGGGAGTAGCGGGACGGCAAGAGACCCAGTACTTC. The gene calls are TRBV10-1 and TRBJ2-5, with 8 bases identical to TRBD2. The CDR3 length is 16 residues. With 2 bases clipped from V and 2 bases from J, the junction kept 7 bases outside the gene matches. CDR1 is WNHNN, CDR2 SYGVQD, per germline (reference sequence).

The gene calls are TRBV7-8 and TRBJ2-3, with 8 bases lining up with TRBD1. V gave up 2 bases and J gave up 2 bases; unmatched junction bases: 9. The CDR3 has 17 residues. The germline V gene has CDR1 SGHVS and CDR2 FQNEAQ. This chain's CDR3 is CASSLRARTGTTDTQYF. CDR3 nucleotide sequence: TGTGCCAGCAGCTTAAGAGCGAGGACAGGGACCACAGATACGCAGTATTTT.

The rearrangement uses TRBV11-3 and TRBJ2-7; 10 bases map to TRBD1. V lost 1 base and J lost 6; bases outside the gene matches: 9. This CDR3 is 16 amino acids long. Germline lookup yields CDR1 SGHNT and CDR2 YENEEA. CDR3 nucleotide sequence: TGTGCCAGCAGCTTAGGGAGTGGGACAGGGGAGTGCGAGCAGTACTTC. This codes for CASSLGSGTGECEQYF.

This chain links TRBV7-9 with TRBJ1-1, with D uncertain. Germline CDR1 and CDR2: SEHNR and FQNEAQ (reference sequence). Trimming stripped 1 base from V and 0 bases from J, with 9 bases between. This CDR3 region has 15 residues. The DNA of the CDR3 is TGTGCCAGCAGCTTAGTTCAGATTATGAACACTGAAGCTTTCTTT. This gives the protein CASSLVQIMNTEAFF. Supplemented by reference TRBV7-9 and TRBJ1-1, the full variable domain reads DTGVSQNPRHKITKRGQNVTFRCDPISEHNRLYWYRQTLGQGPEFLTYFQNEAQLEKSRLLSDRFSAERPKGSFSTLEIQRTEQGDSAMYLCASSLVQIMNTEAFFGQGTRLTVV.

The rearrangement links TRBV7-6 to TRBJ1-2; possibly TRBD1 for D (6 bases). The V end was cut by 1 base, the J end by 1 base, with 10 bases between. The germline V gene has CDR1 SGHVS and CDR2 FNYEAQ. The CDR3 extends over 15 amino acids. Written as DNA, the CDR3 is TGTGCCAGCAGCTTAGAACAGGGACGTAACTATGGCTACACCTTC. Its translation: CASSLEQGRNYGYTF.

The J gene is TRBJ2-3, the V gene TRBV28, with TRBD1 identical over 8 bases. V was clipped by 4 bases and J by 8 bases; unmatched bases: 8. Germline V CDR1 and CDR2: MDHEN, SYDVKM. The CDR3 has 14 residues. This CDR3 is CASSYSTGEATQYF. The CDR3 nucleotides are TGTGCCAGCAGTTACTCGACAGGGGAGGCTACGCAGTATTTT.